The source of this TCR beta chain is a study of blood T cell repertoires in COVID-19. This clone was detected only a few times. This CDR3 is built from 17 residues. The V gene's germline CDR1 is SGHNT and CDR2 YYREEE (reference sequence). The ends were cut back, 3 bases at V and 1 base at J, with 16 bases in the middle. The method was immunoSEQ multiplex PCR; TCRdb's version includes in-frame clones alone and lacks a portion of them. The sample records over 450,000 clones, about 91% being singletons. The material sequenced was peripheral blood. The TCR sequence derives from a man between 18 and 35 years old with COVID-19, enrolled during active disease. The chain couples TRBV5-4 to TRBJ2-2, with a weak D call TRBD2 (6 bases). The CDR3 spells CASSSKTSGQNTGELFF. CDR3 DNA sequence: TGTGCCAGCAGCTCAAAAACCAGCGGGCAGAACACCGGGGAGCTGTTTTTT. The whole variable domain, filled in from reference TRBV5-4 and TRBJ2-2, reads ETGVTQSPTHLIKTRGQQVTLRCSSQSGHNTVSWYQQALGQGPQFIFQYYREEENGRGNFPPRFSGLQFPNYSSELNVNALELDDSALYLCASSSKTSGQNTGELFFGEGSRLTVL.